This passage covers 21 T cell receptor beta chains from one sample sequenced in a study of T cell responses to AZD1222 COVID-19 vaccine. Repertoires were generated with immunoSEQ multiplex PCR, while TCRdb's copy carries only in-frame clones and drops some. This sample yields approximately 150,000 clones, of which approximately 94% are seen a single time; around 5.4% belongs to the top ten. Sequences were derived from peripheral blood, sampled on day 0 of AZD1222 vaccination. These receptors were obtained from an adult in good health.

The chain has TRBV6-5 and TRBJ1-6; the D is unclear. V lost 8 bases, J lost 8 bases, and 19 bases lay in between. The CDR3 is made up of 15 amino acids. Germline CDR1 reads MNHEY; CDR2 reads SVGAGI. CDR3 in DNA: TGTGCCAGCCAATTGAGGCACGGAACAGATTCACCCCTCCACTTT. Encoded protein: CASQLRHGTDSPLHF.

The CDR3 nucleotides read TGTGCCAGCAGCTTAGAACAGAACACCGGGGAGCTGTTTTTT. Encoded protein: CASSLEQNTGELFF. The gene calls are TRBV13 and TRBJ2-2; D call uncertain. CDR3 length: 14 residues. The germline V gene has CDR1 PRHDT and CDR2 FYEKMQ (reference sequence). V was pared by 1 base and J by 1 base, with 4 bases between.

This rearrangement joins TRBV6-2 or TRBV6-3 to TRBJ1-5; possibly TRBD1 for D (6 bases). This CDR3 region has 15 residues. From germline, CDR1 is MNHEY and CDR2 SVGEGT. The V end lost 6 bases, the J end lost 8 bases, and 20 bases lay between the germline ends. The CDR3 sequence: CASSPWEGGAKPQHF. In nucleotides, the CDR3 is TGTGCCAGCAGCCCCTGGGAGGGGGGGGCGAAGCCCCAGCATTTT.

J is TRBJ2-7 and V is TRBV12-3 or TRBV12-4; D gene unclear. V was cut by 3 bases and J by 1 base, with 7 bases left in between. The CDR3 totals 13 residues. CDR3 DNA: TGTGCCAGCAGTTTCCCCTATTCCTACGAGCAGTACTTC. It specifies CASSFPYSYEQYF.

The rearrangement joins TRBV3-1 (or the pseudogene TRBV3-2) to TRBJ1-1, with a tentative D call TRBD1 (6 bases). Germline V gene sequence: CDR1 LGHDT, CDR2 YNNKEL (reference sequence). The CDR3 covers 14 residues. V was shortened by 4 bases and J by 1 base, with 10 bases between the two germline ends. The CDR3 nucleotides are TGTGCCAGCAGCCCGGACAGACGGAACACTGAAGCTTTCTTT. This codes for CASSPDRRNTEAFF.

This chain uses TRBV6-5 with TRBJ1-1, with D perhaps TRBD1 (5 bases). The germline V gene encodes CDR1 MNHEY and CDR2 SVGAGI. Trimming stripped 8 bases from V and 7 bases from J, with 14 bases between. The CDR3 is 12 amino acids. The CDR3 bases are TGTGCCAGCCGGGGGGGGGTCGTTGAAGCTTTCTTT. Translating it yields CASRGGVVEAFF.

J is TRBJ1-1 and V is TRBV28, with 8 positions matching TRBD1. Looked up from germline, CDR1 is MDHEN and CDR2 is SYDVKM. CDR3 length: 15 residues. J was trimmed by 0 bases and V by 5 bases; bases with no gene match: 5. This CDR3 is CASSPPGQVNTEAFF. CDR3 in DNA: TGTGCCAGCAGTCCTCCGGGACAGGTGAACACTGAAGCTTTCTTT.

The chain couples TRBV9 to TRBJ2-7, with 9 bases aligning to TRBD1. There are 15 residues in the CDR3. From germline, CDR1 is SGDLS and CDR2 YYNGEE. After removal of 0 bases from V and 8 bases from J, the junction contained 9 bases not matched to a gene. This CDR3 reads CASSVGDRELNKQYF. The CDR3 DNA reads as TGTGCCAGCAGCGTAGGGGACAGGGAATTAAACAAGCAGTACTTC.

The CDR3 sequence: CASQQSGTRKFF. The CDR3 bases are TGTGCCAGTCAACAATCCGGGACTAGGAAGTTCTTC. The V call is TRBV2, the J call TRBJ2-1; 8 bases match TRBD2. Looked up from germline, CDR1 is SNHLY and CDR2 is FYNNEI. V trimming: 9 bases; J trimming: 14 bases; junction bases outside the gene matches: 12. CDR3 length: 12 amino acids.

The rearrangement joins TRBV6-5 to TRBJ2-3, with TRBD2 as a possible D gene (6 bases). This CDR3 region has 14 residues. The V gene lost 8 bases and the J gene lost 2 bases, with 14 bases spanning the gap. Germline V gene sequence: CDR1 MNHEY, CDR2 SVGAGI. The CDR3 protein is CASSLAAYTDTQYF. As DNA, the CDR3 is TGTGCCAGCTCCTTAGCGGCATACACAGATACGCAGTATTTT.

This rearrangement joins TRBV9 to TRBJ2-7; weak D call: TRBD2 (6 bases). Looked up from germline, CDR1 is SGDLS and CDR2 is YYNGEE. The CDR3 extends over 14 amino acids. V dropped 0 bases and J dropped 5 bases, with 12 bases sitting between them. The CDR3 reads CASSVGRGSNEQYF. As DNA, the CDR3 is TGTGCCAGCAGCGTAGGTCGGGGGTCAAACGAGCAGTACTTC. The whole variable domain, remainder taken from reference TRBV9 and TRBJ2-7, is DSGVTQTPKHLITATGQRVTLRCSPRSGDLSVYWYQQSLDQGLQFLIQYYNGEERAKGNILERFSAQQFPDLHSELNLSSLELGDSALYFCASSVGRGSNEQYFGPGTRLTVT.

The J gene is TRBJ1-6, the V gene TRBV18, with a tentative D call TRBD1 (6 bases). V was cut by 6 bases and J by 10 bases, with 19 bases left in between. The CDR3 covers 15 residues. Germline assignment: CDR1 KGHSH and CDR2 LQKENI. CDR3 region: CASSPGQTLGSPLHF. The DNA of the CDR3 is TGTGCCAGCTCTCCCGGACAGACCCTCGGGTCACCCCTCCACTTT. The full variable domain, its missing parts supplied by reference TRBV18 and TRBJ1-6, is NAGVMQNPRHLVRRRGQEARLRCSPMKGHSHVYWYRQLPEEGLKFMVYLQKENIIDESGMPKERFSAEFPKEGPSILRIQQVVRGDSAAYFCASSPGQTLGSPLHFGNGTRLTVT.

The chain uses TRBV10-2 and TRBJ2-7; either TRBD1 or TRBD2 may fit D (7 bases each). Germline V gene lookup returns CDR1 WSHSY and CDR2 SAAADI. There are 15 residues in the CDR3. Trimming pared 7 bases from V and 4 bases from J, leaving 20 bases between. The CDR3 nucleotides are TGCGCCAGCACGCCCTCAGGGGGAGGGGGTTACGAGCAGTACTTC. It encodes CASTPSGGGGYEQYF.

This chain connects TRBV29-1 to TRBJ2-7, with 10 nucleotides matching TRBD1. This CDR3 is built from 14 residues. In germline, CDR1 is SQVTM, CDR2 ANQGSEA. V lost 4 bases to trimming and J lost 2 bases; unmatched junction nucleotides: 5. This chain's CDR3 is CSVVGQGQTYEQYF. The CDR3 DNA reads as TGCAGCGTTGTGGGACAGGGGCAAACCTACGAGCAGTACTTC.

The chain combines TRBV19 with TRBJ2-2; D call uncertain. Deletions cut 5 bases from V and 4 bases from J, with 5 bases between. Germline V CDR1 and CDR2: LNHDA, SQIVND (reference sequence). CDR3 length: 12 amino acids. CDR3 DNA: TGTGCCAGTAGTTATATCACCGGGGAGCTGTTTTTT. Translation: CASSYITGELFF.

The chain joins TRBV7-2 to TRBJ1-2, with 9 bases matching TRBD1. V trimming: 3 bases; J trimming: 4 bases; junction bases outside the gene matches: 0. The CDR3 totals 13 residues. Germline V gene data show CDR1 as SGHTA and CDR2 as FQGNSA. CDR3 in DNA: TGTGCCAGCAGCTTGGGACAGGGCTATGGCTACACCTTC. Translating it yields CASSLGQGYGYTF. The full variable domain, with the rest looked up from reference TRBV7-2 and TRBJ1-2, is GAGVSQSPSNKVTEKGKDVELRCDPISGHTALYWYRQSLGQGLEFLIYFQGNSAPDKSGLPSDRFSAERTGGSVSTLTIQRTQQEDSAVYLCASSLGQGYGYTFGSGTRLTVV.

Only one count was recorded for this clone. The chain links TRBV5-1 to TRBJ2-7; 8 nucleotides match TRBD1. CDR3 size: 15 residues. In germline, CDR1 is SGHRS, CDR2 YFSETQ. With 4 bases clipped from V and 3 bases from J, the junction kept 9 bases outside the gene matches. The CDR3 sequence: CASSRFGQGGYEQYF. The CDR3 region has the DNA TGCGCCAGCAGCCGATTCGGACAGGGAGGCTACGAGCAGTACTTC.

This chain joins TRBV19 and TRBJ2-3, with TRBD1 matching over 8 bases. The junction had 8 bases not matched to a gene; V was cut back by 7 bases and J by 5 bases. This CDR3 has 14 amino acids. From germline, CDR1 is LNHDA and CDR2 SQIVND (reference sequence). CDR3 residues: CASKDRGQGDTQYF. Written as DNA, the CDR3 is TGTGCCAGTAAAGACAGGGGTCAGGGAGATACGCAGTATTTT.

In its sample, this clone was seen once. The CDR3 DNA follows: TGCGCCAGCAGCCCGCGCACCGGGACTAGCGGGGGGGTTTACTACGAGCAGTACTTC. Residues: CASSPRTGTSGGVYYEQYF. This chain uses TRBV4-3 with TRBJ2-7; 16 bases match TRBD2. The germline CDR1 and CDR2 sequences are LGHNA and YSLEER. The CDR3 has 19 amino acids. V dropped 4 bases and J dropped 3; count of bases not matched to a gene: 12.

This clone has a single count. The chain joins TRBV19 to TRBJ1-5; 8 bases are a match to TRBD1. V lost 3 bases, J lost 2 bases, and 0 bases stayed unmatched. CDR3 length: 14 amino acids. Germline CDR1 and CDR2: LNHDA and SQIVND (reference sequence). CDR3 residues: CASSMTGGNQPQHF. CDR3 nucleotide sequence: TGTGCCAGTAGTATGACAGGGGGCAATCAGCCCCAGCATTTT. The full variable domain, rest sourced from reference TRBV19 and TRBJ1-5, is DGGITQSPKYLFRKEGQNVTLSCEQNLNHDAMYWYRQDPGQGLRLIYYSQIVNDFQKGDIAEGYSVSREKKESFPLTVTSAQKNPTAFYLCASSMTGGNQPQHFGDGTRLSIL.

The chain links TRBV6-1 to TRBJ1-1; weak D call: TRBD1 (5 bases). Per germline, CDR1 MNHNS and CDR2 SASEGT. The V gene lost 1 base and the J gene lost 8 bases, with 5 bases spanning the gap. This CDR3 is built from 11 residues. This chain's CDR3 is CASSEDREAFF. CDR3 bases: TGTGCCAGCAGTGAAGACAGGGAAGCTTTCTTT.